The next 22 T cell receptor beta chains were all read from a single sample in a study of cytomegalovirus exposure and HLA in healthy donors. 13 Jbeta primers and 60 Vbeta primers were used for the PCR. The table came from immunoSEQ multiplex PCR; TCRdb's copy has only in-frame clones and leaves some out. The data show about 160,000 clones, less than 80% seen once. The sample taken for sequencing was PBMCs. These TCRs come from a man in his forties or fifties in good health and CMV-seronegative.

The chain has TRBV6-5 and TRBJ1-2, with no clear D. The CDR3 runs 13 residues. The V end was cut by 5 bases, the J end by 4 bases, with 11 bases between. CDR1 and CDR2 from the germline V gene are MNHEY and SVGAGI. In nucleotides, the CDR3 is TGTGCCAGCAGTCAAGCGCGGGTCTATGGCTACACCTTC. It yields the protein CASSQARVYGYTF.

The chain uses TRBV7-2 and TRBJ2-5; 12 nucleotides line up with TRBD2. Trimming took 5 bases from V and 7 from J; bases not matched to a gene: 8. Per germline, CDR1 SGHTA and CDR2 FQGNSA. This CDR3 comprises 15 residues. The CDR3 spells CASSALAGGPGTQYF. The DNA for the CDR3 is TGTGCCAGCAGCGCTCTAGCGGGGGGGCCCGGGACCCAGTACTTC.

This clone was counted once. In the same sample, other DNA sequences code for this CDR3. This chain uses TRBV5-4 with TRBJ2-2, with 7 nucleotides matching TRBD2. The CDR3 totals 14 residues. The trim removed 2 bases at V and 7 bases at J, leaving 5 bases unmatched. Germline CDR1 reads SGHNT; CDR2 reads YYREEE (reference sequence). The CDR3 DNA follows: TGTGCCAGCAGCTTTCTGGGGGAGGGCGGGGAGCTGTTTTTT. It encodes CASSFLGEGGELFF.

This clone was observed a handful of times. The CDR3 DNA is TGTGCCAGCAGCGTAGGAGGTTTGGGAGAGACCCAGTACTTC. Translation gives CASSVGGLGETQYF. The V and J genes are TRBV9 and TRBJ2-5; D is ambiguous. Trimming stripped 0 bases from V and 4 bases from J, with 10 bases between. The V gene's germline CDR1 is SGDLS and CDR2 YYNGEE. This CDR3 is built from 14 residues.

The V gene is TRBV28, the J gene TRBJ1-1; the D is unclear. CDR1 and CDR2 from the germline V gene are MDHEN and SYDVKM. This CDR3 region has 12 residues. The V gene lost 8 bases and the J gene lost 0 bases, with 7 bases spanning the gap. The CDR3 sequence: CASYNLNTEAFF. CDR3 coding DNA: TGTGCCAGCTATAATTTGAACACTGAAGCTTTCTTT. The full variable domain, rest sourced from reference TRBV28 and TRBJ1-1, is DVKVTQSSRYLVKRTGEKVFLECVQDMDHENMFWYRQDPGLGLRLIYFSYDVKMKEKGDIPEGYSVSREKKERFSLILESASTNQTSMYLCASYNLNTEAFFGQGTRLTVV.

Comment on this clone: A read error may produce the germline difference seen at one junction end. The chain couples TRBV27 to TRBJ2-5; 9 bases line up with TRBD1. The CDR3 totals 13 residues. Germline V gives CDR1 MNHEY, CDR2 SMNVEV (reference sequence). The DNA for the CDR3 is TGTGCCAGCAGTTTATCGAATCGGGACAGGGTTGACTTC. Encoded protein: CASSLSNRDRVDF.

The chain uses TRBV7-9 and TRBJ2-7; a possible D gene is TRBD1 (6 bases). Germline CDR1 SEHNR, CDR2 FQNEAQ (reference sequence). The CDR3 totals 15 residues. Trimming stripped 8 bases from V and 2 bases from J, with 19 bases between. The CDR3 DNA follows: TGTGCCAGCGGAAGATGGACAGACGATACCTACGAGCAGTACTTC. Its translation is CASGRWTDDTYEQYF.

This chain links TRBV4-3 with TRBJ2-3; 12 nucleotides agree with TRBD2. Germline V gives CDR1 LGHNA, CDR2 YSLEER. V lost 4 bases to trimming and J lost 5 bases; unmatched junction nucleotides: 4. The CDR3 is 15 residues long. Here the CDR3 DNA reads TGCGCCAGCAGCCCTCTAGCGGGGGGGATAGATACGCAGTATTTT. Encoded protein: CASSPLAGGIDTQYF.

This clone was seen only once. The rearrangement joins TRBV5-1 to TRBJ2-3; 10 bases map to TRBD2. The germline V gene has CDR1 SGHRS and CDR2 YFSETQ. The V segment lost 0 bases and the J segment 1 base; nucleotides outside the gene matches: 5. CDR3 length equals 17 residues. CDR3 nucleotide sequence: TGCGCCAGCAGCTTGGCTAGCGGGGGACTAGGCACAGATACGCAGTATTTT. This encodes CASSLASGGLGTDTQYF.

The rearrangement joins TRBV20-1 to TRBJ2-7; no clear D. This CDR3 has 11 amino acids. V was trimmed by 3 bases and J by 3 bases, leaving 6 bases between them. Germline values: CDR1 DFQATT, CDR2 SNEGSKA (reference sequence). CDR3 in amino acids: CSARAYYEQYF. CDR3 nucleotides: TGCAGTGCTAGGGCTTACTACGAGCAGTACTTC.

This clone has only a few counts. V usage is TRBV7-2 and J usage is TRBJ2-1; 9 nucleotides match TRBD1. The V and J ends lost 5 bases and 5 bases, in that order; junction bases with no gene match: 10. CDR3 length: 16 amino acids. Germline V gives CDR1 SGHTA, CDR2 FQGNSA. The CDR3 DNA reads TGTGCCAGCAGCCAAGGCGGGACAGGGCTGAACAATGAGCAGTTCTTC. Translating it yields CASSQGGTGLNNEQFF.

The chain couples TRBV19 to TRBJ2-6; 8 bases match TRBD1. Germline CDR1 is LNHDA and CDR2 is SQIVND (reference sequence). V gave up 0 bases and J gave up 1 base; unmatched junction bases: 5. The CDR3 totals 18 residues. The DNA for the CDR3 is TGTGCCAGTAGTATAGATGGGACAGGTTTTTCTGGGGCCAACGTCCTGACTTTC. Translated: CASSIDGTGFSGANVLTF.

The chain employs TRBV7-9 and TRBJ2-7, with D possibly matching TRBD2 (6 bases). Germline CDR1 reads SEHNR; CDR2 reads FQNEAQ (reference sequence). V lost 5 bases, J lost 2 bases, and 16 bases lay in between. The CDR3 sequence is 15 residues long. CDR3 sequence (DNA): TGTGCCAGCAGCCAGGGCGGGGTAGGGACCTACGAGCAGTACTTC. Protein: CASSQGGVGTYEQYF. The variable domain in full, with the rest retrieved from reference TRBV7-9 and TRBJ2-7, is DTGVSQNPRHKITKRGQNVTFRCDPISEHNRLYWYRQTLGQGPEFLTYFQNEAQLEKSRLLSDRFSAERPKGSFSTLEIQRTEQGDSAMYLCASSQGGVGTYEQYFGPGTRLTVT.

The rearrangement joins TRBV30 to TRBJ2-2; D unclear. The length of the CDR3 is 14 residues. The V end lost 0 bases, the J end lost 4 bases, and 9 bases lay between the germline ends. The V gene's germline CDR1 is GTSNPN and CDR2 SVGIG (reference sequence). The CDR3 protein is CAWSVLRSTGELFF. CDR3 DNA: TGTGCCTGGAGTGTACTGAGGAGCACCGGGGAGCTGTTTTTT.

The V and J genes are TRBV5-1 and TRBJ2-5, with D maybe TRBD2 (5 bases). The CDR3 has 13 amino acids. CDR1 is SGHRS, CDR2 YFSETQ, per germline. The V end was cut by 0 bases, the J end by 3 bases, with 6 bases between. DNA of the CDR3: TGCGCCAGCAGCTTGGTCGGGGAAGAGACCCAGTACTTC. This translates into CASSLVGEETQYF.

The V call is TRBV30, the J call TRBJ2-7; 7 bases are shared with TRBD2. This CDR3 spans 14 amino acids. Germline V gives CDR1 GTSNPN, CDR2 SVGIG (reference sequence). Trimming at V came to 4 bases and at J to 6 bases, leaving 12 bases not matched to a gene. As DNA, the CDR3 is TGTGCCTGGAAGAGTGGTAGCGGGTTCGGCGAGCAGTACTTC. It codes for CAWKSGSGFGEQYF.

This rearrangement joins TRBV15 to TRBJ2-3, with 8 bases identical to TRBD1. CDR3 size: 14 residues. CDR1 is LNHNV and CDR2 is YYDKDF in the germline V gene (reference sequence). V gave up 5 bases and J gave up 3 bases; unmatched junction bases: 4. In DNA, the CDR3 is TGTGCCACCAGCGCCCGGACAGGGACAGATACGCAGTATTTT. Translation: CATSARTGTDTQYF. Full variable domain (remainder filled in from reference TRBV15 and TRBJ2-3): DAMVIQNPRYQVTQFGKPVTLSCSQTLNHNVMYWYQQKSSQAPKLLFHYYDKDFNNEADTPDNFQSRRPNTSFCFLDIRSPGLGDTAMYLCATSARTGTDTQYFGPGTRLTVL.

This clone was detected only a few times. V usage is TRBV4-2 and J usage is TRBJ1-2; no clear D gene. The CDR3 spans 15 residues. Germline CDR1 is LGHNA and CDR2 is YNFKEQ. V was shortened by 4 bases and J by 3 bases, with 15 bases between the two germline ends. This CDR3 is CASSPRDDDYYGYTF. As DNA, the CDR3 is TGTGCCAGCAGCCCCCGGGATGACGATTACTATGGCTACACCTTC.

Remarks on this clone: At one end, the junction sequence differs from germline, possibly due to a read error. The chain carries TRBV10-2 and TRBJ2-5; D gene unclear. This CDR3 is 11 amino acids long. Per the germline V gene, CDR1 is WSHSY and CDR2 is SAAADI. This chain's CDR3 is CATRPEETQYF. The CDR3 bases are TGCGCCACGCGACCAGAAGAGACTCAGTACTTC.

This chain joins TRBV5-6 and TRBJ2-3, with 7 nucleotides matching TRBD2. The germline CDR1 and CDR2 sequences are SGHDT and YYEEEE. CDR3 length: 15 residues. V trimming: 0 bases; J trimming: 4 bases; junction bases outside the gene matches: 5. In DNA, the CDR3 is TGTGCCAGCAGCTTGGAACCAGGGAGGGCAGATACGCAGTATTTT. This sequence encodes CASSLEPGRADTQYF.

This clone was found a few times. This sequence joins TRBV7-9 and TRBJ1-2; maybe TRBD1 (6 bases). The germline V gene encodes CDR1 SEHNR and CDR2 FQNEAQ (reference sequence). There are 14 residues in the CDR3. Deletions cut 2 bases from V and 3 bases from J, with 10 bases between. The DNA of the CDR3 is TGTGCCAGCAGCTTACAGGGGCCAGACTATGGCTACACCTTC. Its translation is CASSLQGPDYGYTF.

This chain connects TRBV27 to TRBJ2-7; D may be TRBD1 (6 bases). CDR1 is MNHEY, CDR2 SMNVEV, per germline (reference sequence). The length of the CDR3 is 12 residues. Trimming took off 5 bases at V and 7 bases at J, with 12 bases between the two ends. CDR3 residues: CASSTQGFEQYF. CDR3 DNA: TGTGCCAGCAGTACACAGGGATTTGAGCAGTACTTC.